These T cell receptor beta chains were read from a single sample in a study of beta chain features in type 1 diabetes. Here immunoSEQ multiplex PCR was the method, and the copy in TCRdb shows in-frame clones only, minus some. The sample records under 850,000 clones, roughly an eighth being singletons. Sequenced: naive CD4+ T cells from blood. The receptors were sampled from a man aged 18-30 years with type 1 diabetes. CDR3s include the opening cysteine and the closing phenylalanine or tryptophan. D genes are given only for firm matches. Size is stated for part of the rows, as once, few or many counts, or as a class when the clone is expanded.

CDR3 length,D gene,J gene,V gene,clone size,CDR3 protein,CDR3 DNA
12,.,TRBJ1-1,TRBV7-2,.,CASSYRESEAFF,TGTGCCAGCAGTTACAGGGAGAGTGAAGCTTTCTTT
13,TRBD1,TRBJ1-1,TRBV30,.,CAWSTGVYTEAFF,TGTGCCTGGAGCACAGGGGTGTACACTGAAGCTTTCTTT
15,.,TRBJ2-3,TRBV7-9,few,CASSLVRSSTDTQYF,TGTGCCAGCAGCTTAGTCAGATCTAGCACAGATACGCAGTATTTT
12,.,TRBJ1-5,TRBV10-3,few,CAISEGDQPQHF,TGTGCCATCAGTGAGGGGGATCAGCCCCAGCATTTT
15,.,TRBJ1-6,TRBV25-1,.,CASSEYPGRDSPLHF,TGTGCCAGCAGTGAATACCCAGGGCGGGATTCACCCCTCCACTTT
13,TRBD1,TRBJ2-5,TRBV5-6,few,CASKGQDKETQYF,TGTGCCAGCAAGGGACAGGACAAAGAGACCCAGTACTTC
14,TRBD1,TRBJ1-6,TRBV19,.,CASSTDRQGLPLHF,TGTGCCAGTAGTACCGACCGACAGGGCTTACCCCTCCACTTT
15,.,TRBJ1-1,TRBV4-1,.,CASSPYLAVSAEAFF,TGCGCCAGCAGCCCCTACCTTGCAGTGAGCGCTGAAGCTTTCTTT
14,.,TRBJ2-3,TRBV10-1,.,CANLPREITDTQYF,TGCGCCAACCTCCCCCGCGAGATCACAGATACGCAGTATTTT
15,TRBD1,TRBJ2-7,TRBV5-1,few,CASSLAGGAAYEQYF,TGCGCCAGCAGCTTGGCAGGGGGCGCCGCTTACGAGCAGTACTTC
15,.,TRBJ2-4,TRBV19,.,CASSISQIAKNIQYF,TGTGCCAGTAGTATATCTCAGATAGCCAAAAACATTCAGTACTTC
13,TRBD1,TRBJ1-1,TRBV5-1,.,CASRYRGVTEAFF,TGCGCCAGCAGGTACAGGGGAGTGACTGAAGCTTTCTTT
15,TRBD1,TRBJ2-2,TRBV6-5,.,CASSYPGTASGELFF,TGTGCCAGCAGTTACCCCGGGACAGCATCCGGGGAGCTGTTTTTT
17,.,TRBJ1-3,TRBV9,.,CASSAGTAPNSGNTIYF,TGTGCCAGCAGCGCAGGGACGGCGCCAAACTCTGGAAACACCATATATTTT
12,.,TRBJ2-2,TRBV7-7,few,CASSPWGGELFF,TGTGCTAGCAGCCCGTGGGGCGGGGAGCTGTTTTTT
15,TRBD2,TRBJ2-7,TRBV15,.,CATSGGLAPSYEQYF,TGTGCCACCAGCGGGGGACTAGCGCCTTCCTACGAGCAGTACTTC
14,TRBD2,TRBJ2-7,TRBV6-6,.,CASNAGLVTYEQYF,TGTGCCAGCAATGCGGGACTAGTCACCTACGAGCAGTACTTC
13,.,TRBJ1-2,TRBV5-1,.,CASSRHFEDGYTF,TGCGCCAGCAGCCGTCACTTCGAGGATGGCTACACCTTC
13,.,TRBJ1-6,TRBV6-5,.,CASRRQASSPLHF,TGTGCCAGCAGACGACAGGCCTCTTCACCCCTCCACTTT
15,.,TRBJ1-2,TRBV19,few,CASSLWDTDDWGYTF,TGTGCCAGTAGCCTTTGGGACACCGACGATTGGGGCTACACCTTC
15,.,TRBJ1-5,TRBV23-1,.,CASSQEGTADQPQHF,TGCGCCAGCAGTCAAGAGGGGACGGCAGATCAGCCCCAGCATTTT
15,.,TRBJ2-2,TRBV28,.,CASSFPDPSTGELFF,TGTGCCAGCAGTTTCCCTGACCCTAGCACCGGGGAGCTGTTTTTT
12,.,TRBJ2-5,TRBV29-1,few,CSGDSAGETQYF,TGCAGCGGCGACAGCGCCGGAGAGACCCAGTACTTC
14,.,TRBJ1-1,TRBV30,few,CAWSGLGVNTEAFF,TGTGCCTGGAGTGGGTTGGGTGTGAACACTGAAGCTTTCTTT
15,TRBD2,TRBJ2-1,TRBV14,.,CASSPLDSGPFWGFF,TGTGCCAGCAGCCCGCTGGATAGCGGGCCCTTTTGGGGGTTCTTC
14,.,TRBJ2-6,TRBV10-3,.,CAISEHSGANVLTF,TGTGCCATCAGTGAACACTCTGGGGCCAACGTCCTGACTTTC
15,.,TRBJ2-3,TRBV5-1,.,CASSPAGQPTDTQYF,TGCGCCAGCAGCCCGGCCGGACAGCCCACAGATACGCAGTATTTT
15,TRBD1,TRBJ1-5,TRBV2,few,CASRKGQAAGQPQHF,TGTGCCAGCAGAAAGGGACAGGCGGCCGGCCAGCCCCAGCATTTT
15,.,TRBJ1-2,TRBV25-1,.,CASSEGQGWDYGYTF,TGTGCCAGCAGTGAGGGCCAGGGGTGGGACTATGGCTACACCTTC
15,TRBD2,TRBJ2-1,TRBV27,few,CASSLGRGDRNEQFF,TGTGCCAGCAGTTTGGGGCGGGGGGATAGAAATGAGCAGTTCTTC
12,.,TRBJ2-7,TRBV6-5,few,CASRQSSYEQYF,TGTGCCAGCCGACAGTCTTCCTACGAGCAGTACTTC
15,TRBD1,TRBJ1-6,TRBV2,.,CASSAVQGVTSPLHF,TGTGCCAGCAGTGCGGTGCAGGGGGTGACTTCACCCCTCCACTTT
15,.,TRBJ2-2,TRBV11-2,.,CASSSDTEGTGELFF,TGTGCCAGCAGCTCAGACACAGAAGGCACCGGGGAGCTGTTTTTT
14,TRBD1,TRBJ2-1,TRBV5-1,few,CASSPGQGVDEQFF,TGCGCCAGCAGCCCGGGACAGGGGGTGGATGAGCAGTTCTTC
14,.,TRBJ1-2,TRBV6-1,few,CASSEATSIYGYTF,TGTGCCAGCAGTGAAGCGACGTCCATCTATGGCTACACCTTC
14,.,TRBJ2-1,TRBV7-2,.,CASSLGGLYNEQFF,TGTGCCAGCAGCTTGGGCGGGCTATACAATGAGCAGTTCTTC
18,.,TRBJ1-2,TRBV7-9,few,CASSLGTSDRFGAYGYTF,TGTGCCAGCAGCTTAGGGACCTCTGACCGCTTCGGGGCCTATGGCTACACCTTC
13,.,TRBJ1-5,TRBV30,few,CAWSRTANQPQHF,TGTGCCTGGAGCCGGACAGCTAATCAGCCCCAGCATTTT
13,.,TRBJ1-2,TRBV29-1,.,CSVGPRLAYGYTF,TGCAGCGTTGGCCCGCGTTTGGCTTATGGCTACACCTTC
14,.,TRBJ1-5,TRBV2,.,CASKTGEGNQPQHF,TGTGCCAGCAAAACCGGGGAGGGCAATCAGCCCCAGCATTTT
15,.,TRBJ1-3,TRBV7-2,few,CASSRTAPDGNTIYF,TGTGCCAGCAGCCGGACCGCACCTGACGGAAACACCATATATTTT
13,.,TRBJ1-1,TRBV9,.,CASSEAVLVGAFF,TGTGCCAGCAGCGAGGCCGTCCTTGTCGGAGCTTTCTTT
12,.,TRBJ1-2,TRBV6-5,.,CASSYSNAPYTF,TGTGCCAGCAGTTACTCCAATGCACCCTACACCTTC
15,TRBD1,TRBJ2-4,TRBV5-1,few,CASSPGQGAGNIQYF,TGCGCCAGCAGCCCTGGACAGGGGGCAGGGAACATTCAGTACTTC
15,TRBD1,TRBJ2-7,TRBV5-1,.,CASSSRTGGFAEQYF,TGCGCCAGCAGCTCCCGGACAGGGGGCTTTGCCGAGCAGTACTTC